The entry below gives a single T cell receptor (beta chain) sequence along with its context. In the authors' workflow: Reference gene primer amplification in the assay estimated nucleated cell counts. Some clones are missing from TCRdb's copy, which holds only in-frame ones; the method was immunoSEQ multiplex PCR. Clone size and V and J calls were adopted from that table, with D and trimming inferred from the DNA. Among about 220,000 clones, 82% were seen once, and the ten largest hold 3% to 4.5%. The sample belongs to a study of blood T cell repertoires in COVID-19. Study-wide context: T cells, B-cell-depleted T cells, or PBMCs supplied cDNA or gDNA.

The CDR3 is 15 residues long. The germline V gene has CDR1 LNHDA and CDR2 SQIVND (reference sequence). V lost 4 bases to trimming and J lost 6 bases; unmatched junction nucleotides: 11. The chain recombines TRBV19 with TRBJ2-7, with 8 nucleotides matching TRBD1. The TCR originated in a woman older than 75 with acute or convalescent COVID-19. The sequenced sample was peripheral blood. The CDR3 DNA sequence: TGTGCCAGTAGTACGAGGGGGCAGGGGGCTGGCGAGCAGTACTTC. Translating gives CASSTRGQGAGEQYF.